This TCR beta chain was retrieved from a study of cytomegalovirus exposure and HLA in healthy donors. The overall study: In a later analysis, it was reported that the 120 or so validation repertoires had been produced on the same platform as the roughly 650 repertoires belonging to the first cohort. Study-level points and caveats: The study recorded around 160 TCR beta chains that were cytomegalovirus-associated.

With respect to this clone: Its antigen is not identified.

Libraries were prepared by immunoSEQ multiplex PCR; TCRdb keeps only in-frame clonotypes and omits some of them. Found here are 110,000 to 150,000 clones, roughly nine tenths of them singletons; the top ten hold around 9%. CDR3 length: 16 residues. The sample consisted of PBMCs. The chain combines TRBV21-1 with TRBJ1-2. TRBV21-1 is labeled a pseudogene. The origin of this receptor is a woman in her late teens or twenties in good health and CMV-seropositive. CDR3 region: CASTLKAGEAGYGYTF. For the CDR3, the DNA is TGTGCCAGCACCCTCAAAGCGGGGGAAGCCGGCTATGGCTACACCTTC.